This passage covers 30 T cell receptor beta chains from one sample sequenced in a study of cytomegalovirus exposure and HLA in healthy donors. The PCR ran on 60 Vbeta and 13 Jbeta primers. Sequenced by immunoSEQ multiplex PCR; TCRdb stores in-frame clones only, minus some. This specimen shows about 48,000 clones; the ten leading clones hold 2.1%. Sequenced material: PBMCs. These receptor sequences come from a woman between 40 and 55 years old in good health and CMV-seronegative.

The chain has TRBV7-9 and TRBJ2-7; D is possibly TRBD2 (6 bases). V was trimmed by 0 bases and J by 0 bases, leaving 9 bases between them. Per germline, CDR1 SEHNR and CDR2 FQNEAQ (reference sequence). This CDR3 has 15 amino acids. The CDR3 DNA is TGTGCCAGCAGCTTAGCGGGGGGAGCCTCCTACGAGCAGTACTTC. This translates into CASSLAGGASYEQYF.

The V and J genes are TRBV7-9 and TRBJ1-1; 7 bases agree with TRBD1. Germline CDR1 is SEHNR and CDR2 is FQNEAQ (reference sequence). This CDR3 has 14 amino acids. Trimming cost V 6 bases and J 1 base; bases outside gene matches: 5. The CDR3: CASSSGTANTEAFF. CDR3 sequence (DNA): TGTGCCAGCAGTTCCGGGACAGCGAACACTGAAGCTTTCTTT.

This sequence joins TRBV5-1 and TRBJ2-3; 9 bases agree with TRBD2. CDR3 size: 15 residues. The germline V gene has CDR1 SGHRS and CDR2 YFSETQ. The V segment lost 3 bases and the J segment 3 bases; nucleotides outside the gene matches: 5. This chain's CDR3 is CASSSTTSGTDTQYF. The CDR3 DNA reads TGCGCCAGCAGCTCCACGACTAGCGGAACAGATACGCAGTATTTT.

The rearrangement links TRBV5-8 to TRBJ2-1; TRBD2 might be the D (6 bases). The ends were cut back, 2 bases at V and 4 bases at J, with 10 bases in the middle. Per the germline V gene, CDR1 is SGHTS and CDR2 is YDEGEE. The CDR3 sequence is 14 residues long. Written as DNA, the CDR3 is TGTGCCAGCAGCTTATGGGGGGATTACAATGAGCAGTTCTTC. Translation gives CASSLWGDYNEQFF.

The chain carries TRBV9 and TRBJ1-1, with D perhaps matching TRBD1 (5 bases). V was trimmed by 3 bases and J by 3 bases, leaving 9 bases between them. Germline V CDR1 and CDR2: SGDLS, YYNGEE. The CDR3 contains 13 residues. The CDR3 DNA reads TGTGCCAGCAGCGCAGGGTGGGACACTGAAGCTTTCTTT. This translates into CASSAGWDTEAFF.

The V call is TRBV18, the J call TRBJ1-4, with no clear D. V lost 4 bases and J lost 5, with 8 bases in between. The CDR3 sequence is 13 residues long. Germline CDR1 KGHSH, CDR2 LQKENI. CDR3 sequence reads: CASSLVENEKLFF. Written as DNA, the CDR3 is TGTGCCAGCTCACTTGTGGAGAATGAAAAACTGTTTTTT.

This chain links TRBV4-3 with TRBJ2-2; D gene ambiguous. V dropped 4 bases and J dropped 2 bases, with 8 bases sitting between them. This CDR3 has 14 residues. Germline V gene sequence: CDR1 LGHNA, CDR2 YSLEER. CDR3 sequence (DNA): TGCGCCAGCAGCCTCAGGTCTAACACCGGGGAGCTGTTTTTT. It yields the protein CASSLRSNTGELFF.

For the CDR3, the DNA is TGTGCCGTGCGCGTCCCGGGACAGGGGTACAGCTATGGCTACACCTTC. Its translation is CAVRVPGQGYSYGYTF. The chain couples TRBV28 to TRBJ1-2, with 10 bases that match TRBD1. With V trimmed by 11 bases and J by 4 bases, 16 bases remained unmatched. Germline V CDR1 and CDR2: MDHEN, SYDVKM. The CDR3 sequence is 16 residues long.

This chain connects TRBV7-2 to TRBJ2-3; D possibly corresponds to TRBD1 (6 bases). The CDR3 is 15 amino acids. Per the germline V gene, CDR1 is SGHTA and CDR2 is FQGNSA. Trimming took 5 bases from V and 6 from J, leaving 18 bases between them. The CDR3 sequence: CASSRRTVLQDTQYF. The CDR3 coding sequence is TGTGCCAGCAGCCGCCGGACAGTCCTTCAGGATACGCAGTATTTT.

The chain joins TRBV27 to TRBJ2-3; D possibly corresponds to TRBD2 (6 bases). From germline, CDR1 is MNHEY and CDR2 SMNVEV (reference sequence). The V end was cut by 2 bases, the J end by 1 base, with 7 bases between. The CDR3 sequence is 14 residues long. CDR3 in DNA: TGTGCCAGCAGTTTAGCGGGGCGCACAGATACGCAGTATTTT. Its protein is CASSLAGRTDTQYF.

The rearrangement uses TRBV5-8 and TRBJ2-5, with 8 positions matching TRBD1. This CDR3 spans 15 amino acids. V shed 0 bases and J 1 base; nucleotides not matched to a gene: 2. The germline V gene has CDR1 SGHTS and CDR2 YDEGEE. In DNA form, the CDR3 reads TGTGCCAGCAGCTTGGCGGACAGGGTCCAAGAGACCCAGTACTTC. Protein sequence: CASSLADRVQETQYF.

This chain joins TRBV5-4 and TRBJ2-1; TRBD1 might be the D (7 bases). Germline CDR1 reads SGHNT; CDR2 reads YYREEE (reference sequence). The germline V and J ends were trimmed by 3 bases and 7 bases, with 8 bases remaining between them. There are 12 residues in the CDR3. The CDR3 region has the DNA TGTGCCAGCAGCTCAGGGGGGAATGAGCAGTTCTTC. Translated: CASSSGGNEQFF.

This clone is labeled medium-sized based on frequency. This chain uses TRBV28 with TRBJ2-1; no clear D. Trimming stripped 4 bases from V and 6 bases from J, with 13 bases between. CDR3 length equals 14 residues. The germline V gene has CDR1 MDHEN and CDR2 SYDVKM. CDR3 protein: CASSSGSESNEQFF. For the CDR3, the DNA is TGTGCCAGCAGTTCCGGGTCCGAAAGCAATGAGCAGTTCTTC.

The V call is TRBV11-2, the J call TRBJ2-3, with 9 positions matching TRBD2. Germline CDR1 and CDR2: SGHAT and FQNNGV. The CDR3 length is 15 residues. The ends lost 11 bases at V and 1 base at J; junction bases unmatched: 10. The CDR3 DNA follows: TGTGCCTCGAGTAGCGGGGGATCTCGCACAGATACGCAGTATTTT. It is translated as CASSSGGSRTDTQYF.

The V call is TRBV6-1, the J call TRBJ2-7; 11 bases agree with TRBD2. J was trimmed by 3 bases and V by 2 bases; bases with no gene match: 3. This CDR3 spans 15 amino acids. Germline CDR1 MNHNS, CDR2 SASEGT. CDR3 residues: CASSELAGGDYEQYF. CDR3 DNA: TGTGCCAGCAGTGAACTAGCGGGAGGTGACTACGAGCAGTACTTC.

V and J are TRBV5-1 and TRBJ2-1; D gene ambiguous. V lost 0 bases and J lost 8, with 9 bases in between. The length of the CDR3 is 13 residues. The germline V gene has CDR1 SGHRS and CDR2 YFSETQ. CDR3 nucleotides: TGCGCCAGCAGCTTGGCGAGCGACGATGAGCAGTTCTTC. This encodes CASSLASDDEQFF.

The chain has TRBV5-5 and TRBJ1-5; TRBD1 matches 7 bases. Germline assignment: CDR1 SGHKS and CDR2 YYEKEE (reference sequence). CDR3 length: 14 residues. With V trimmed by 2 bases and J by 5 bases, 4 bases remained unmatched. In DNA form, the CDR3 reads TGTGCCAGCAGCTTCGGGACAGTGGATCAGCCCCAGCATTTT. Protein: CASSFGTVDQPQHF.

The chain employs TRBV18 and TRBJ1-1, with 9 bases aligning to TRBD1. Trimming removed 5 bases from V and 5 bases from J; junction bases left unmatched: 6. The CDR3 consists of 14 residues. Germline V gene sequence: CDR1 KGHSH, CDR2 LQKENI. CDR3 sequence: CASSKQGAGTEAFF. Here the CDR3 DNA reads TGTGCCAGCTCAAAACAGGGGGCCGGGACTGAAGCTTTCTTT.

Note on this clone: One end of the junction varies from germline; a read error may be responsible. The sample carries other DNA sequences with the same CDR3. CDR3 DNA sequence: TGTGCCAGCAGTAAACAAGCCGGGGGAAGTCAGCCCCAGCATTTT. Protein product: CASSKQAGGSQPQHF. The rearrangement joins TRBV19 to TRBJ1-5, with D possibly being TRBD1 (5 bases). Germline lookup yields CDR1 LNHDA and CDR2 SQIVND (reference sequence). The CDR3 extends over 15 amino acids.

The rearrangement links TRBV9 to TRBJ2-1, with 8 nucleotides matching TRBD1. V dropped 7 bases and J dropped 9; count of bases not matched to a gene: 9. This CDR3 region has 13 residues. Germline CDR1 and CDR2: SGDLS and YYNGEE. CDR3 bases: TGTGCCAGCTCCCGGACAGGGAATGGTGAGCAGTTCTTC. Protein product: CASSRTGNGEQFF. Supplemented by reference TRBV9 and TRBJ2-1, the full variable domain reads DSGVTQTPKHLITATGQRVTLRCSPRSGDLSVYWYQQSLDQGLQFLIQYYNGEERAKGNILERFSAQQFPDLHSELNLSSLELGDSALYFCASSRTGNGEQFFGPGTRLTVL.

The rearrangement links TRBV5-1 to TRBJ1-2; a weak D match, TRBD1 (5 bases). The ends were cut back, 0 bases at V and 3 bases at J, with 9 bases in the middle. Per germline, CDR1 SGHRS and CDR2 YFSETQ. The CDR3 covers 14 residues. The CDR3 DNA follows: TGCGCCAGCAGCTTGGGGCAGGGCGACTATGGCTACACCTTC. Translated: CASSLGQGDYGYTF. The full variable domain, in which reference TRBV5-1 and TRBJ1-2 provide the parts outside the CDR3, is KAGVTQTPRYLIKTRGQQVTLSCSPISGHRSVSWYQQTPGQGLQFLFEYFSETQRNKGNFPGRFSGRQFSNSRSEMNVSTLELGDSALYLCASSLGQGDYGYTFGSGTRLTVV.

V usage is TRBV6-1 and J usage is TRBJ2-7; a weak D match, TRBD1 (5 bases). V lost 6 bases and J lost 4, with 10 bases in between. The CDR3 sequence is 12 residues long. Germline V gene data show CDR1 as MNHNS and CDR2 as SASEGT. The CDR3 DNA sequence: TGTGCCAGCAGCAGGGTAAGGTACGAGCAGTACTTC. Translated, it gives CASSRVRYEQYF.

The V call is TRBV6-1, the J call TRBJ1-1, with D possibly TRBD1 on 6 matching bases. The V end was cut by 3 bases, the J end by 5 bases, with 16 bases between. This CDR3 comprises 15 residues. CDR1 is MNHNS, CDR2 SASEGT, per germline. This CDR3 reads CASSDREGVITEAFF. As DNA, the CDR3 is TGTGCCAGCAGTGATAGGGAGGGGGTTATTACTGAAGCTTTCTTT.

This chain links TRBV7-2 with TRBJ2-3; 7 nucleotides align to TRBD2. This CDR3 spans 16 amino acids. V shed 6 bases and J 1 base; nucleotides not matched to a gene: 10. Germline assignment: CDR1 SGHTA and CDR2 FQGNSA. Written as DNA, the CDR3 is TGTGCCAGCAGTCAGCTAAGCGGGGCCCGCACAGATACGCAGTATTTT. Residues: CASSQLSGARTDTQYF.

Here the CDR3 DNA reads TGTGCCAGCTTGTGGGGCTCCTATGGCTACACCTTC. Translating gives CASLWGSYGYTF. This chain links TRBV2 with TRBJ1-2, with D maybe TRBD1 (5 bases). V lost 8 bases, J lost 4 bases, and 11 bases lay in between. Germline values: CDR1 SNHLY, CDR2 FYNNEI. The CDR3 length is 12 residues.

J is TRBJ1-2 and V is TRBV10-3; 10 bases agree with TRBD1. The germline V gene encodes CDR1 ENHRY and CDR2 SYGVKD. Trimming at V came to 10 bases and at J to 5 bases, leaving 16 bases not matched to a gene. The CDR3 covers 16 residues. DNA of the CDR3: TGTGCCAGTAGACAGGGGGCGCGTTCCCGTGGGTATGGCTACACCTTC. Translation: CASRQGARSRGYGYTF.

This rearrangement joins TRBV30 to TRBJ2-4; D is possibly TRBD2 (7 bases). CDR1 is GTSNPN and CDR2 is SVGIG in the germline V gene (reference sequence). Trimming removed 3 bases at V and 6 bases at J, with 18 bases between. The CDR3 contains 15 residues. In DNA, the CDR3 is TGTGCCTGGAGCGCCCGGGGGCGGGAGTTAAACATTCAGTACTTC. Translated: CAWSARGRELNIQYF.

This chain connects TRBV15 to TRBJ2-5; no reliable D call. The length of the CDR3 is 14 residues. The V end was cut by 0 bases, the J end by 3 bases, with 8 bases between. Per the germline V gene, CDR1 is LNHNV and CDR2 is YYDKDF (reference sequence). CDR3 sequence reads: CATSRDRVEETQYF. CDR3 DNA: TGTGCCACCAGCAGAGATCGAGTAGAAGAGACCCAGTACTTC.

The chain is built from TRBV5-1 and TRBJ1-2; D is possibly TRBD1 (5 bases). The CDR3 contains 16 residues. Trimming cost V 3 bases and J 8 bases, with 23 bases left between them. Germline V gene lookup returns CDR1 SGHRS and CDR2 YFSETQ. CDR3 sequence: CASSWKGVPQGVGYTF. In nucleotides, the CDR3 is TGCGCCAGCAGCTGGAAAGGGGTCCCCCAAGGCGTAGGCTACACCTTC.

The chain recombines TRBV5-1 with TRBJ2-5; 13 nucleotides line up with TRBD2. Unmatched junction bases numbered 3, after V lost 3 bases and J lost 4 bases. Germline assignment: CDR1 SGHRS and CDR2 YFSETQ. The CDR3 is 15 amino acids. The CDR3 loop reads CASSSTSGGPETQYF. As DNA, the CDR3 is TGCGCCAGCAGCTCGACTAGCGGGGGGCCAGAGACCCAGTACTTC.